A single sample is the source of the 12 T cell receptor beta chains below, sequenced in a study of control samples from healthy donors and cancer patients. Using immunoSEQ multiplex PCR, the repertoire was profiled, and TCRdb retains in-frame clones only, with some absent. The sample includes 95,000 to 150,000 clones, approximately 92% of them seen just once. The material sequenced was PBMCs. These TCRs come from a man aged 80 or over with head and neck cancer.

V and J are TRBV13 and TRBJ2-1, with TRBD2 matching 9 bases. The CDR3 is made up of 16 amino acids. In germline, CDR1 is PRHDT, CDR2 FYEKMQ (reference sequence). V shed 5 bases, J shed 5 bases, and the junction held 10 bases outside the gene matches. The CDR3 region is CASSLRLSGGHNEQFF. For the CDR3, the DNA is TGTGCCAGCAGCCTCCGCCTTAGCGGGGGTCACAATGAGCAGTTCTTC.

The genes are TRBV6-5 and TRBJ2-7; D might be TRBD1 (5 bases). The germline V gene encodes CDR1 MNHEY and CDR2 SVGAGI. The CDR3 has 15 residues. The V and J ends lost 4 bases and 1 base respectively, with 14 bases between them. CDR3 sequence: CASSFSLGASYEQYF. CDR3 coding DNA: TGTGCCAGCAGTTTTTCCCTTGGGGCATCCTACGAGCAGTACTTC.

The chain joins TRBV11-2 to TRBJ2-5; D is possibly TRBD2 (6 bases). Germline CDR1 is SGHAT and CDR2 is FQNNGV. With 3 bases removed from V and 4 bases from J, the gap between germline ends came to 18 bases. The CDR3 has 16 residues. DNA for the CDR3: TGTGCCAGCAGCTTTGGCGGGGCCAACCAGGGAGAGACCCAGTACTTC. Translation gives CASSFGGANQGETQYF.

The chain carries TRBV6-6 and TRBJ1-2, with 10 bases fitting TRBD1. This CDR3 region has 16 residues. The V gene's germline CDR1 is MNHNY and CDR2 SVGAGI (reference sequence). Losses at the gene ends were 5 bases for V and 8 bases for J; bases not matched to a gene: 14. The CDR3 nucleotides are TGTGCCAGCAGTCCACAGACAGGGGGCAGGGTCGAGGGCTACACCTTC. This gives the protein CASSPQTGGRVEGYTF.

V usage is TRBV3-1 (or the pseudogene TRBV3-2) and J usage is TRBJ1-1, with D perhaps matching TRBD1 (6 bases). CDR1 is LGHDT, CDR2 YNNKEL, per germline (reference sequence). The CDR3 is made up of 12 amino acids. V was clipped by 4 bases and J by 8 bases, with 11 bases between them. The CDR3 loop is CASSPRTEEAFF. The DNA of the CDR3 is TGTGCCAGCAGCCCCCGGACAGAGGAAGCTTTCTTT.

V is TRBV5-4 and J is TRBJ1-2; D unresolved. The CDR3 contains 13 residues. Trimming removed 2 bases from V and 4 bases from J, with 9 bases in between. In germline, CDR1 is SGHNT, CDR2 YYREEE (reference sequence). CDR3 bases: TGTGCCAGCAGCTTAGAGCAGTCCTATGGCTACACCTTC. It encodes CASSLEQSYGYTF.

This clone was observed a single time. This chain connects TRBV6-5 to TRBJ1-2; no reliable D call. Trimming left V 7 bases short and J 1 base short, with 16 bases between. The length of the CDR3 is 15 residues. Germline values: CDR1 MNHEY, CDR2 SVGAGI. The CDR3 DNA reads TGTGCCAGCAAACCTGGGTCCCTCGATAACTATGGCTACACCTTC. It yields the protein CASKPGSLDNYGYTF.

V usage is TRBV30 and J usage is TRBJ1-2, with a possible D match to TRBD1 (6 bases). CDR1 and CDR2 (germline): GTSNPN, SVGIG (reference sequence). The CDR3 has 13 amino acids. With 5 bases removed from V and 1 base from J, the gap between germline ends came to 11 bases. CDR3: CAWVAGDNYGYTF. The CDR3 DNA sequence: TGTGCCTGGGTGGCAGGGGATAACTATGGCTACACCTTC.

The chain combines TRBV6-4 with TRBJ1-1; TRBD1 matches 7 bases. Germline CDR1 is MRHNA and CDR2 is SNTAGT. This CDR3 region has 14 residues. V shed 6 bases, J shed 4 bases, and the junction held 8 bases outside the gene matches. CDR3 in amino acids: CASSSTGRSTEAFF. Written as DNA, the CDR3 is TGTGCCAGCAGCTCGACAGGGAGATCCACTGAAGCTTTCTTT.

The genes are TRBV5-5 and TRBJ1-1; weak D call: TRBD1 (5 bases). The V gene's germline CDR1 is SGHKS and CDR2 YYEKEE (reference sequence). The CDR3 runs to 16 residues. Trimming pared 4 bases from V and 0 bases from J, leaving 16 bases between. CDR3 sequence reads: CASSPRGPQMNTEAFF. Here the CDR3 DNA reads TGTGCCAGCAGCCCAAGGGGCCCACAAATGAACACTGAAGCTTTCTTT.

The chain joins TRBV5-1 to TRBJ2-5; D is perhaps TRBD1 (6 bases). Deletions cut 7 bases from V and 0 bases from J, with 16 bases between. CDR3 length: 15 residues. Germline-derived CDR1 and CDR2 are SGHRS and YFSETQ. For the CDR3, the DNA is TGCGCCAGCCGAGCGGAGAGGGGGTACCAAGAGACCCAGTACTTC. Encoded protein: CASRAERGYQETQYF.

For the CDR3, the DNA is TGTGCCAGCTTGGCAGCCTCTGGAAACACCATATATTTT. The encoded protein is CASLAASGNTIYF. The genes are TRBV12-3 or TRBV12-4 and TRBJ1-3; D call uncertain. V shed 8 bases and J shed 0 bases, with 8 bases lying between them. The CDR3 has 13 residues.